Following are 19 T cell receptor beta chains from one sample sequenced in a study of sequential checkpoint blockade in melanoma. Only in-frame clones appear in the TCRdb table, and some are missing; sequencing was by immunoSEQ multiplex PCR. The table records around 2,200 clones, more than 20% of them present only once. Treatment reported: randomized to nivolumab then ipilimumab (arm A) or the reverse (arm B). Specimen: tumor tissue (inferred from file names), collected from a patient given nivolumab and ipilimumab in sequence. The receptors were gathered from a human donor with melanoma.

This clone was seen a handful of times. The chain carries TRBV28 and TRBJ1-1, with no clear D. Trimming took 1 base from V and 3 from J, leaving 6 bases between them. This CDR3 is built from 13 residues. Germline V gives CDR1 MDHEN, CDR2 SYDVKM. The CDR3 spells CASSLSEYTEAFF. DNA for the CDR3: TGTGCCAGCAGTTTATCAGAGTACACTGAAGCTTTCTTT.

This chain joins TRBV5-1 and TRBJ1-1, with TRBD1 matching 7 bases. V was clipped by 3 bases and J by 4 bases; unmatched bases: 6. Germline V lookup: CDR1 SGHRS, CDR2 YFSETQ. This CDR3 contains 14 residues. The chain's CDR3 is CASSSWDRRTEAFF. CDR3 in DNA: TGCGCCAGCAGCTCGTGGGACAGACGCACTGAAGCTTTCTTT.

The CDR3 loop reads CASSDNRGRSEQYF. CDR3 coding DNA: TGTGCCAGCAGTGACAACAGGGGGCGAAGCGAGCAGTACTTC. This rearrangement joins TRBV6-8 to TRBJ2-7, with 9 positions matching TRBD1. Germline CDR1 MNHGY, CDR2 SAAAGT. The CDR3 extends over 14 amino acids. V lost 5 bases and J lost 6; bases outside the gene matches: 8.

There are a few counts of this clone. The rearrangement joins TRBV28 to TRBJ2-2, with TRBD2 identical over 7 bases. Per germline, CDR1 MDHEN and CDR2 SYDVKM. The CDR3 runs 16 residues. With 6 bases clipped from V and 4 bases from J, the junction kept 11 bases outside the gene matches. CDR3 DNA sequence: TGTGCCAGCAGGACTACCGGGACTATGCTCACCGGGGAGCTGTTTTTT. Its translation: CASRTTGTMLTGELFF.

By share, this clone counts as medium-sized (0.01 to 0.1%). The rearrangement uses TRBV9 and TRBJ2-7, with TRBD2 matching 9 bases. CDR3 length: 15 amino acids. CDR1 is SGDLS, CDR2 YYNGEE, per germline. V lost 0 bases and J lost 2; bases outside the gene matches: 3. The CDR3 bases are TGTGCCAGCAGCGTAGGACTAGCGGAGACCTACGAGCAGTACTTC. This translates into CASSVGLAETYEQYF.

This clone appeared a few times. V and J are TRBV15 and TRBJ2-1, with TRBD1 as a possible D gene (5 bases). The CDR3 extends over 14 amino acids. Per germline, CDR1 LNHNV and CDR2 YYDKDF (reference sequence). The V end lost 1 base, the J end lost 4 bases, and 8 bases lay between the germline ends. Here the CDR3 reads CATSRGGLYNEQFF. CDR3 bases: TGTGCCACCAGCAGAGGGGGCTTATACAATGAGCAGTTCTTC.

This clone has a handful of counts. The chain employs TRBV6-8 and TRBJ1-1; the match to TRBD1 covers 8 bases. The V gene's germline CDR1 is MNHGY and CDR2 SAAAGT. The CDR3 spans 14 residues. With 7 bases clipped from V and 4 bases from J, the junction kept 8 bases outside the gene matches. The CDR3 here is CASTPGGAGTEAFF. CDR3 DNA: TGTGCCAGCACTCCAGGGGGCGCGGGCACTGAAGCTTTCTTT.

This clone occurred a few times. The chain's CDR3 is CSGRTGGNTIYF. CDR3 coding DNA: TGCAGCGGAAGGACAGGTGGAAACACCATATATTTT. The V and J genes are TRBV29-1 and TRBJ1-3, with 7 bases that match TRBD1. The CDR3 extends over 12 amino acids. The junction had 3 bases not matched to a gene; V was cut back by 7 bases and J by 3 bases. Germline assignment: CDR1 SQVTM and CDR2 ANQGSEA.

V usage is TRBV5-1 and J usage is TRBJ1-1; the D is unclear. Germline V CDR1 and CDR2: SGHRS, YFSETQ. With 3 bases removed from V and 2 bases from J, the gap between germline ends came to 20 bases. The length of the CDR3 is 17 residues. This chain's CDR3 is CASSWSRLLDLNTEAFF. The CDR3, as DNA: TGCGCCAGCAGCTGGAGCAGGCTACTCGATCTAAACACTGAAGCTTTCTTT.

This clone was seen more than once but under ten times. The chain employs TRBV14 and TRBJ1-1, with a possible D match to TRBD1 (6 bases). Trimming shortened V by 3 bases and J by 0 bases, and 11 bases separated the two germline ends. The CDR3 is 15 amino acids. Germline CDR1 is SGHDN and CDR2 is FVKESK. This CDR3 is CASSQGGALNTEAFF. CDR3 nucleotide sequence: TGTGCCAGCAGCCAGGGGGGGGCCCTGAACACTGAAGCTTTCTTT.

The chain has TRBV6-8 and TRBJ1-3, with a possible D match to TRBD1 (5 bases). V was trimmed by 4 bases and J by 4 bases, leaving 14 bases between them. The germline gives CDR1 MNHGY, CDR2 SAAAGT. This CDR3 has 15 residues. DNA of the CDR3: TGTGCCAGCAGTTCCGGGACGCTTGTGGGAAACACCATATATTTT. Encoded protein: CASSSGTLVGNTIYF.

The rearrangement links TRBV14 to TRBJ2-7, with TRBD2 identical over 8 bases. With 4 bases clipped from V and 3 bases from J, the junction kept 5 bases outside the gene matches. CDR1 is SGHDN, CDR2 FVKESK, per germline. The CDR3 extends over 14 amino acids. The CDR3 is CASSPGGVFYEQYF. In DNA, the CDR3 is TGTGCCAGCAGCCCCGGGGGGGTATTCTACGAGCAGTACTTC.

This clone rates as medium-sized. The J gene is TRBJ2-3, the V gene TRBV11-3; TRBD1 matches 7 bases. Germline trimming cut 3 bases from V and 4 bases from J; bases unmatched to any gene: 7. Germline V CDR1 and CDR2: SGHNT, YENEEA. The CDR3 is made up of 15 amino acids. The CDR3 nucleotides read TGTGCCAGCAGCTTGGTTCAGGGGGTGGCAGATACGCAGTATTTT. It encodes CASSLVQGVADTQYF.

This clone was detected a few times. This sequence joins TRBV15 and TRBJ2-5, with TRBD1 matching over 10 bases. V was clipped by 1 base and J by 4 bases; unmatched bases: 12. Germline CDR1 is LNHNV and CDR2 is YYDKDF (reference sequence). The CDR3 has 18 amino acids. Here the CDR3 reads CATSRGIPGTGDGETQYF. CDR3 coding DNA: TGTGCCACCAGCAGAGGTATTCCCGGGACAGGGGATGGAGAGACCCAGTACTTC. Full variable domain (remainder filled in from reference TRBV15 and TRBJ2-5): DAMVIQNPRYQVTQFGKPVTLSCSQTLNHNVMYWYQQKSSQAPKLLFHYYDKDFNNEADTPDNFQSRRPNTSFCFLDIRSPGLGDTAMYLCATSRGIPGTGDGETQYFGPGTRLLVL.

This chain uses TRBV6-8 with TRBJ1-4; the D gene is possibly TRBD1 (5 bases). The CDR3 contains 14 residues. Germline CDR1 and CDR2: MNHGY and SAAAGT. Trimming left V 5 bases short and J 8 bases short, with 15 bases between. The CDR3 DNA is TGTGCCAGCAGTGCAGTGGGGCCCGGGGAAAAACTGTTTTTT. Translation: CASSAVGPGEKLFF.

This clone has ten or more counts. The J gene is TRBJ2-7, the V gene TRBV7-2; D is ambiguous. This CDR3 contains 13 residues. Looked up from germline, CDR1 is SGHTA and CDR2 is FQGNSA. The ends were cut back, 1 base at V and 2 bases at J, with 6 bases in the middle. CDR3 in amino acids: CASSLVGPYEQYF. The CDR3 bases are TGTGCCAGCAGCTTAGTAGGGCCCTACGAGCAGTACTTC.

The chain joins TRBV19 to TRBJ1-2; 7 positions match TRBD1. V lost 0 bases to trimming and J lost 7 bases; unmatched junction nucleotides: 14. The CDR3 is made up of 17 amino acids. Germline CDR1 LNHDA, CDR2 SQIVND (reference sequence). The CDR3 DNA reads TGTGCCAGTAGTATAGATCTAGGGGGCAGCTGGCCCACTGGCTACACCTTC. This sequence encodes CASSIDLGGSWPTGYTF.

In its sample, this clone ranks as medium-sized (0.01 to 0.1%). This sequence joins TRBV9 and TRBJ2-5, with a possible D match to TRBD2 (5 bases). Per germline, CDR1 SGDLS and CDR2 YYNGEE. The V and J ends lost 0 bases and 3 bases respectively, with 21 bases between them. The CDR3 runs to 18 residues. The DNA for the CDR3 is TGTGCCAGCAGCGTAGCGGTTGGGGATCCGGGGTACAAAGAGACCCAGTACTTC. Translation gives CASSVAVGDPGYKETQYF.

Here the CDR3 reads CASNDGYQETQYF. The CDR3 DNA reads as TGTGCCAGCAACGATGGTTACCAAGAGACCCAGTACTTC. The chain combines TRBV14 with TRBJ2-5; D call uncertain. In germline, CDR1 is SGHDN, CDR2 FVKESK. V was trimmed by 7 bases and J by 0 bases, leaving 9 bases between them. This CDR3 is built from 13 residues.